This TCR beta chain was observed in a study of naive and memory T cell subsets. This clonotype came up many times. Reverse transcription of blood and skin TCR RNA was primed at alpha and beta constant regions. The SP2 primer and nested alpha and beta constant region primers amplified ligated cDNA in four rounds. MiXCR, run by TCRdb on the 5' RACE reads, gives a single entry per CDR3 protein. The table shows under 25,000 distinct CDR3 sequences, with about 4% occurring only once. Germline V gene data show CDR1 as MGHRA and CDR2 as YSYEKL. CDR3 size: 15 residues. The ends lost 4 bases at V and 8 bases at J; junction bases unmatched: 8. Adult healthy volunteers gave 2.5 ml peripheral blood for whole-blood RNA. Reverse transcription used DNase-treated unsorted total RNA, aiming for about 1 to 1000 ng.

This TCR was sampled from a male donor in good health. The chain uses TRBV4-1 and TRBJ1-4, with 9 nucleotides matching TRBD1. CDR3 protein: CASSRPGQGGEKLFF. CDR3 nucleotide sequence: TGCGCCAGCAGCCGGCCGGGACAGGGAGGAGAAAAACTGTTTTTT.